The 10 T cell receptor beta chains below come from one sample, sequenced in a study of shared clonotypes between healthy human individuals. Method: immunoSEQ multiplex PCR; TCRdb's copy keeps in-frame clones and lacks some. The sample shows 300,000 to 400,000 clones, over 75% of them seen only once. Sequenced input: memory CD8+ T cells sorted from blood. As to subset: CD45RO+ cells pooled with CCR7-negative TemRA cells. Source of these receptors: a man younger than 35 in good health.

This chain links TRBV4-1 with TRBJ2-7, with a weak D call TRBD1 (6 bases). CDR3 length: 16 residues. Germline-derived CDR1 and CDR2 are MGHRA and YSYEKL. V lost 0 bases, J lost 0 bases, and 12 bases lay in between. CDR3 amino acids: CASSQEQTGSSYEQYF. The CDR3 DNA reads as TGCGCCAGCAGCCAAGAACAAACAGGGAGCTCCTACGAGCAGTACTTC.

Regarding this clone: Its ends do not fully match the called genes, so a read error is possible. The chain recombines TRBV13 with TRBJ2-7, with 7 bases identical to TRBD1. Germline loops: CDR1 PRHDT, CDR2 FYEKMQ (reference sequence). The CDR3 is 14 residues long. This CDR3 reads CASSVGDSPYEQYF. CDR3 DNA: TGTGCCAGCAGCGTAGGGGACAGTCCCTACGAGCAGTACTTC.

This chain joins TRBV6-1 and TRBJ2-3, with D possibly matching TRBD2 (7 bases). CDR1 MNHNS and CDR2 SASEGT come from the germline V gene. The CDR3 consists of 16 residues. V lost 3 bases and J 1 base, leaving 14 bases between the germline ends. CDR3 loop: CASSDWGLAGTDTQYF. CDR3 sequence (DNA): TGTGCCAGCAGTGATTGGGGGCTAGCGGGCACAGATACGCAGTATTTT.

This clone turned up a few times. The chain links TRBV11-2 to TRBJ2-2, with D unresolved. In germline, CDR1 is SGHAT, CDR2 FQNNGV. The V gene lost 4 bases and the J gene lost 1 base, with 16 bases spanning the gap. The CDR3 spans 17 residues. In DNA form, the CDR3 reads TGTGCCAGCAGCTCTACATCCAATTACAAGAACACCGGGGAGCTGTTTTTT. It codes for CASSSTSNYKNTGELFF.

This chain connects TRBV28 to TRBJ1-1; 7 bases are a match to TRBD1. V was pared by 3 bases and J by 1 base, with 5 bases of the junction left unmatched. Germline-derived CDR1 and CDR2 are MDHEN and SYDVKM. This CDR3 has 15 amino acids. This chain's CDR3 is CASSFPRQGNTEAFF. Here the CDR3 DNA reads TGTGCCAGCAGTTTCCCACGACAGGGGAACACTGAAGCTTTCTTT.

Details on this clone: Distinct nucleotide sequences in the sample also encode this CDR3. V gene TRBV27 combines with J gene TRBJ1-6; D is perhaps TRBD1 (6 bases). The CDR3 is made up of 14 amino acids. V lost 2 bases and J lost 9, with 11 bases in between. Germline CDR1 is MNHEY and CDR2 is SMNVEV (reference sequence). For the CDR3, the DNA is TGTGCCAGCAGTTTAAGCAGGGGTGGTTCACCCCTCCACTTT. Its protein product is CASSLSRGGSPLHF.

The chain joins TRBV5-1 to TRBJ2-2; D may match TRBD1 or TRBD2 (5 bases each). Germline assignment: CDR1 SGHRS and CDR2 YFSETQ. The CDR3 totals 16 residues. Trimming left V 2 bases short and J 5 bases short, with 16 bases between. CDR3 nucleotides: TGCGCCAGCAGCTTACAGGCAGGGAGAGCGACCGGGGAGCTGTTTTTT. The encoded protein is CASSLQAGRATGELFF.

V is TRBV4-3 and J is TRBJ2-7; D is undetermined. The V gene lost 4 bases and the J gene lost 3 bases, with 13 bases spanning the gap. Germline V gene data show CDR1 as LGHNA and CDR2 as YSLEER. The CDR3 runs 14 residues. CDR3 protein: CASSLGSSGYEQYF. CDR3 sequence (DNA): TGCGCCAGCAGCCTCGGATCCTCGGGCTACGAGCAGTACTTC.

The chain joins TRBV27 to TRBJ2-1; D remains ambiguous. Deletions cut 5 bases from V and 4 bases from J, with 3 bases between. Per the germline V gene, CDR1 is MNHEY and CDR2 is SMNVEV (reference sequence). This CDR3 contains 11 residues. The CDR3 sequence is CASSAYNEQFF. DNA for the CDR3: TGTGCCAGCAGTGCTTACAATGAGCAGTTCTTC.

The V gene is TRBV20-1, the J gene TRBJ2-3; D is unclear. The CDR3 covers 10 residues. V shed 2 bases and J shed 8 bases, with 5 bases lying between them. Germline CDR1 and CDR2: DFQATT and SNEGSKA (reference sequence). The CDR3 nucleotides are TGCAGTGCTAGATTTGGTACGCAGTATTTT. Its protein is CSARFGTQYF.